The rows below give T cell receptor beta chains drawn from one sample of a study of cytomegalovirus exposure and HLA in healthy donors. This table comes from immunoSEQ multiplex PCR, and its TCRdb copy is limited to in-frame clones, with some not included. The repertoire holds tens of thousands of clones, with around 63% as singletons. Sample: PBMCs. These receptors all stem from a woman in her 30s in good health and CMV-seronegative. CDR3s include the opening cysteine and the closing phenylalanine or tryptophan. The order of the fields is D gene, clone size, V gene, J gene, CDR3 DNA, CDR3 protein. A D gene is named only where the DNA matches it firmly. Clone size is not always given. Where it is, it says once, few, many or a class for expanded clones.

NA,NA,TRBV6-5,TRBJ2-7,TGTGCCAGCAGGGAGGGCCAGGGCACCTACGAGCAGTACTTC,CASREGQGTYEQYF
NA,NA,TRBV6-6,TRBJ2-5,TGTGCCAGCAGTCCGAGACTGGTCCAAGAGACCCAGTACTTC,CASSPRLVQETQYF
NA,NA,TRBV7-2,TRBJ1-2,TGTGCCAGCAGCTTACGGGGTATTCTCTATGGCTACACCTTC,CASSLRGILYGYTF
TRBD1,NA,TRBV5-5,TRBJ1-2,TGTGCCAGCAGCCCCGGACAGGGGGTGAACTATGGCTACACCTTC,CASSPGQGVNYGYTF
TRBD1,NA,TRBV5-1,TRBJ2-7,TGCGCCAGTCGCGGACAGGGGTACGAGCAGTACTTC,CASRGQGYEQYF
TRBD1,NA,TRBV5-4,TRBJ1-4,TGTGCCAGCAGCCCCGGGACAGGGGAGCGTCGTGAAAAACTGTTTTTT,CASSPGTGERREKLFF
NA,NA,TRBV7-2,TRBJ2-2,TGTGCCAGCAGCCCGGAGGGGGGGAGGACCGGGGAGCTGTTTTTT,CASSPEGGRTGELFF
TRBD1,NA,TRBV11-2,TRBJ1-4,TGTGCCAGCAGCTCGACAGGGGCTAATGAAAAACTGTTTTTT,CASSSTGANEKLFF
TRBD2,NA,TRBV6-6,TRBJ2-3,TGTGCCAGCAGACTGGGACTAGCGGGAGCAGATACGCAGTATTTT,CASRLGLAGADTQYF
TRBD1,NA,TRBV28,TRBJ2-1,TGTGCCGGCAGCCGGACAGGGGGCTACAATGAGCAGTTCTTC,CAGSRTGGYNEQFF
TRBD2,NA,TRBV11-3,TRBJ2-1,TGTGCCAGCAGCTTAGGGCTAGCGGGGTGGGTAGTAAATGAGCAGTTCTTC,CASSLGLAGWVVNEQFF
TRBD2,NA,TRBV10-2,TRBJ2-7,TGCGCCAGCAGTGAGCCCCGCCGGAGCGGGGTCAGCTCCTACGAGCAGTACTTC,CASSEPRRSGVSSYEQYF
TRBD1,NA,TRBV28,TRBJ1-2,TGTGCCAGCACCCTTCTTCCGGGACAGGGGGCGGGTGGCTACACCTTC,CASTLLPGQGAGGYTF
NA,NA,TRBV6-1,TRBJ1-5,TGTGCCAGCGCAACGGTGTCCAGCAATCAGCCCCAGCATTTT,CASATVSSNQPQHF
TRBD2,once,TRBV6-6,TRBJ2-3,TGTGCCAGCAAAGCGGGGGTAAGCACAGATACGCAGTATTTT,CASKAGVSTDTQYF
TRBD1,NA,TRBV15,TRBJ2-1,TGTGCCACCAGCAGAGCGCAGGGGGCATACAATGAGCAGTTCTTC,CATSRAQGAYNEQFF
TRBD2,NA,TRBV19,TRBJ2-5,TGTGCCAGTAGAAATAGCGGGGGAGGAGAGACCCAGTACTTC,CASRNSGGGETQYF
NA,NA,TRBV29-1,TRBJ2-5,TGCAGCGGAGCCTTAGCCTCAGAGACCCAGTACTTC,CSGALASETQYF
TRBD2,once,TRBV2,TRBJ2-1,TGTGCCAGCAGTGCCCATAGCGGGGGTTACAATGAGCAGTTCTTC,CASSAHSGGYNEQFF
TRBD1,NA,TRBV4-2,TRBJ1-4,TGTGCCAGCAGCTTGGCGGGACAGGGCAATGAAAAACTGTTTTTT,CASSLAGQGNEKLFF
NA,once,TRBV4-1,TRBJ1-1,TGCGCCAGCAGCCCGGGGGGGGCGGGTCGCACTGAAGCTTTCTTT,CASSPGGAGRTEAFF
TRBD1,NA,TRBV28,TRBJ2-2,TGTGCCAGCAGTTTTAGAACAGGGGACGGGGAGCTGTTTTTT,CASSFRTGDGELFF
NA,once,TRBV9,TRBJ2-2,TGTGCCAGCAGCCTCGGACAGCCGAACACCGGGGAGCTGTTTTTT,CASSLGQPNTGELFF
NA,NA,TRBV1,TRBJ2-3,TGCACCAGCAGCCCCCCACGGGTTACTAGCGGGGCGAGCACAGATACGCAGTATTTT,CTSSPPRVTSGASTDTQYF
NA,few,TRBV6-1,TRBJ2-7,TGTGCCAGCAGTGATCTGGGGCTGGGGTACGAGCAGTACTTC,CASSDLGLGYEQYF
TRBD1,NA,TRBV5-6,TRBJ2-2,TGTGCCAGCAGCTCCCGACGACAGGGAGCCGGGGAGCTGTTTTTT,CASSSRRQGAGELFF